This paragraph reports one T cell receptor (beta chain). One end of the junction varies from germline; a read error may be responsible. MiXCR, run by TCRdb on the 5' RACE reads, gives a single entry per CDR3 protein. The sample shows fewer than 350,000 distinct CDR3 sequences, 8.7% of them seen only once. This sample is part of a study of T cells after yellow fever vaccination. The sequence came from a man aged 18 to 30 who received the YFV17D yellow fever vaccine. The sample was PBMCs, taken on the day of the first yellow fever vaccination.

The CDR3 nucleotides are TGTGCCAGCAGCGGATCCTCGGGAAGTACGATCTTC. The encoded protein is CASSGSSGSTIF. The rearrangement uses TRBV9 and TRBJ2-7, with a weak D call TRBD2 (5 bases). The CDR3 runs 12 residues. Per germline, CDR1 SGDLS and CDR2 YYNGEE.